These 11 T cell receptor beta chains were all obtained from the same sample, sequenced in a study of T cell responses to AZD1222 COVID-19 vaccine. Generated by immunoSEQ multiplex PCR, the TCRdb table keeps only in-frame clones and is missing some. Among more than 100,000 clones listed, more than 85% were seen once. This specimen consisted of peripheral blood, obtained 28 days after the second AZD1222 dose. The source is an adult who received the AZD1222 COVID-19 vaccine.

The chain links TRBV2 to TRBJ2-7; unclear D gene. Per the germline V gene, CDR1 is SNHLY and CDR2 is FYNNEI. The CDR3 has 12 residues. Trimming took off 4 bases at V and 1 base at J, with 5 bases between the two ends. CDR3 sequence (DNA): TGTGCCAGCAGTGTTAGGTCCTACGAGCAGTACGTC. Amino acids: CASSVRSYEQYV.

V is TRBV29-1 and J is TRBJ1-1, with D possibly being TRBD1 (6 bases). This CDR3 has 13 amino acids. V dropped 6 bases and J dropped 4 bases, with 15 bases sitting between them. Germline lookup yields CDR1 SQVTM and CDR2 ANQGSEA. The CDR3 DNA sequence: TGCAGCGTCGAATCAGGGGTCGGCACTGAAGCTTTCTTT. The encoded protein is CSVESGVGTEAFF.

V gene TRBV2 combines with J gene TRBJ2-2, with D maybe TRBD2 (7 bases). The CDR3 runs to 14 residues. From germline, CDR1 is SNHLY and CDR2 FYNNEI. The V and J ends lost 8 bases and 4 bases respectively, with 14 bases between them. The chain's CDR3 is CASRWGGRTGELFF. The CDR3 DNA reads TGTGCCAGCCGCTGGGGGGGGCGCACCGGGGAGCTGTTTTTT.

The chain couples TRBV11-3 to TRBJ1-1; D gene ambiguous. Germline values: CDR1 SGHNT, CDR2 YENEEA. V lost 5 bases, J lost 0 bases, and 10 bases lay in between. CDR3 length equals 14 residues. CDR3 loop: CASSPGAMNTEAFF. CDR3 in DNA: TGTGCCAGCAGCCCAGGTGCGATGAACACTGAAGCTTTCTTT.

The V gene is TRBV4-3, the J gene TRBJ1-6; the D gene is possibly TRBD1 (5 bases). Germline CDR1 LGHNA, CDR2 YSLEER. With 1 base removed from V and 7 bases from J, the gap between germline ends came to 14 bases. The CDR3 sequence is 16 residues long. The CDR3 region has the DNA TGCGCCAGCAGCCAAGGTGGAGGGGCGCGGAATTCACCCCTCCACTTT. Protein sequence: CASSQGGGARNSPLHF.

The CDR3 DNA reads TGTGCCAGTAGTACTTCTTTGGGACAGCCCCAGCATTTT. It translates to CASSTSLGQPQHF. The chain carries TRBV19 and TRBJ1-5; D gene unclear. V dropped 4 bases and J dropped 7 bases, with 11 bases sitting between them. Germline V gene lookup returns CDR1 LNHDA and CDR2 SQIVND (reference sequence). The CDR3 contains 13 residues.

The chain couples TRBV30 to TRBJ2-7; 15 bases fit TRBD2. The ends lost 5 bases at V and 4 bases at J; junction bases unmatched: 12. The germline V gene has CDR1 GTSNPN and CDR2 SVGIG (reference sequence). The length of the CDR3 is 17 residues. The CDR3 loop is CAWGIRTSGRAGYEQYV. The CDR3 bases are TGTGCCTGGGGGATTAGGACTAGCGGGAGGGCCGGGTACGAGCAGTACGTC.

The chain joins TRBV7-9 to TRBJ1-1; weak D call: TRBD1 (5 bases). V was shortened by 2 bases and J by 4 bases, with 14 bases between the two germline ends. The CDR3 consists of 15 residues. Per germline, CDR1 SEHNR and CDR2 FQNEAQ (reference sequence). DNA of the CDR3: TGTGCCAGCAGCTTAACCGGGGCCGGGCCCACTGAAGCTTTCTTT. Amino acid sequence: CASSLTGAGPTEAFF.

V and J are TRBV6-5 and TRBJ1-2; 12 nucleotides agree with TRBD1. V lost 0 bases, J lost 6 bases, and 2 bases stayed unmatched. CDR1 is MNHEY, CDR2 SVGAGI, per germline. The CDR3 has 15 amino acids. CDR3: CASSYSGTGGHGYTF. For the CDR3, the DNA is TGTGCCAGCAGTTACTCGGGGACAGGGGGCCATGGCTACACCTTC.

The chain has TRBV3-1 (or the pseudogene TRBV3-2) and TRBJ2-7; D may be TRBD2 (6 bases). CDR3 length: 16 residues. Germline assignment: CDR1 LGHDT and CDR2 YNNKEL (reference sequence). Trimming took off 3 bases at V and 3 bases at J, with 18 bases between the two ends. For the CDR3, the DNA is TGTGCCAGCAGCCAGGACATGACTAGAGGATACTACGAGCAGTACTTC. This sequence encodes CASSQDMTRGYYEQYF.

This chain links TRBV7-8 with TRBJ1-3; the D is unclear. This CDR3 comprises 16 residues. Germline CDR1 is SGHVS and CDR2 is FQNEAQ. Trimming took off 2 bases at V and 0 bases at J, with 11 bases between the two ends. The chain's CDR3 is CASSLSGMSSGNTIYF. The CDR3 nucleotides read TGTGCCAGCAGCTTAAGTGGCATGAGCTCTGGAAACACCATATATTTT.